One sample yielded the 12 T cell receptor beta chains listed below, sequenced in a study of shared clonotypes between healthy human individuals. The method was immunoSEQ multiplex PCR; TCRdb's version includes in-frame clones alone and lacks a portion of them. This sample has just over 2,000,000 clones, with about 95% found just once. CD8 cells classed as naive were CD45RO-negative and positively selected for CCR7, excluding terminally differentiated effector memory CD45RA+ cells. What was sequenced was naive CD8+ T cells sorted from blood. The receptors were gathered from a man aged 18-30 years in good health.

This clone was observed a handful of times. At the DNA level, this CDR3 is encoded by other sequences in the same sample as well. The V gene is TRBV19, the J gene TRBJ2-5; no firm D call. Germline CDR1 reads LNHDA; CDR2 reads SQIVND (reference sequence). CDR3 length equals 13 residues. V gave up 0 bases and J gave up 3 bases, with 5 bases separating them. DNA of the CDR3: TGTGCCAGTAGTATAGACCTAGAAGAGACCCAGTACTTC. This encodes CASSIDLEETQYF.

The chain recombines TRBV4-1 with TRBJ1-2; TRBD1 matches 8 bases. Unmatched junction bases numbered 3, after V lost 0 bases and J lost 3 bases. The CDR3 consists of 15 residues. Germline-derived CDR1 and CDR2 are MGHRA and YSYEKL. Here the CDR3 reads CASSQDPGGDYGYTF. As DNA, the CDR3 is TGCGCCAGCAGCCAAGACCCAGGGGGCGACTATGGCTACACCTTC.

The chain employs TRBV28 and TRBJ1-2, with unresolved D. V shed 8 bases and J shed 0 bases, with 16 bases lying between them. Germline lookup yields CDR1 MDHEN and CDR2 SYDVKM. The CDR3 has 15 residues. This CDR3 is CASLWTAEANYGYTF. The DNA of the CDR3 is TGTGCCAGCCTCTGGACGGCCGAAGCTAACTATGGCTACACCTTC.

The chain joins TRBV9 to TRBJ2-2; D is perhaps TRBD2 (6 bases). Germline V gene data show CDR1 as SGDLS and CDR2 as YYNGEE. The CDR3 covers 13 residues. V lost 5 bases to trimming and J lost 6 bases, with 11 bases between them. This CDR3 reads CASRDGSSGELFF. The CDR3 DNA sequence: TGTGCCAGCAGGGACGGGAGTTCCGGGGAGCTGTTTTTT.

V is TRBV5-4 and J is TRBJ2-5; D may be TRBD2 (6 bases). The V end was cut by 2 bases, the J end by 3 bases, with 20 bases between. The CDR3 is made up of 17 amino acids. Germline V gene sequence: CDR1 SGHNT, CDR2 YYREEE (reference sequence). CDR3 DNA sequence: TGTGCCAGCAGCTTTGAACTACAATTCGGAGGGGAAGAGACCCAGTACTTC. It encodes CASSFELQFGGEETQYF.

This clone was seen a single time. This chain connects TRBV6-6 to TRBJ1-4, with 9 bases aligning to TRBD1. J lost 7 bases, V lost 7 bases, and 13 bases had no gene match. The CDR3 runs to 16 residues. Germline V gene sequence: CDR1 MNHNY, CDR2 SVGAGI (reference sequence). The CDR3 DNA reads TGTGCCAGCACCCACGGGACAGGGACGATTTTTGAAAAACTGTTTTTT. Protein product: CASTHGTGTIFEKLFF.

J is TRBJ1-2 and V is TRBV4-1; 9 bases line up with TRBD1. Per the germline V gene, CDR1 is MGHRA and CDR2 is YSYEKL. The ends lost 0 bases at V and 6 bases at J; junction bases unmatched: 5. The CDR3 sequence is 15 residues long. The CDR3 coding sequence is TGCGCCAGCAGCCAAGATGAAAGGACAGGGGATGGCTACACCTTC. Translated: CASSQDERTGDGYTF.

Remarks on this clone: Other DNA sequences in this specimen translate into the identical CDR3. The chain combines TRBV10-1 with TRBJ2-3; no reliable D call. There are 11 residues in the CDR3. Germline loops: CDR1 WNHNN, CDR2 SYGVQD (reference sequence). The V and J ends lost 3 bases and 4 bases respectively, with 2 bases between them. CDR3 sequence reads: CASSEADTQYF. CDR3 in DNA: TGCGCCAGCAGTGAAGCAGATACGCAGTATTTT.

This clone was observed once. V and J are TRBV27 and TRBJ2-7, with a possible D match to TRBD2 (6 bases). V lost 6 bases and J lost 1, with 13 bases in between. The V gene's germline CDR1 is MNHEY and CDR2 SMNVEV (reference sequence). The CDR3 spans 14 residues. In DNA, the CDR3 is TGTGCCAGCAGGGAGGGGCCGGCATCCTACGAGCAGTACTTC. As protein: CASREGPASYEQYF.

This chain connects TRBV5-6 to TRBJ2-1, with 10 bases aligning to TRBD2. The CDR3 loop spans 17 amino acids. The V and J ends lost 4 bases and 2 bases, in that order; junction bases with no gene match: 9. Germline V gene lookup returns CDR1 SGHDT and CDR2 YYEEEE. CDR3 DNA: TGTGCCAGCAGCGCGACGGCTAGCGGGGGTCCCTACAATGAGCAGTTCTTC. Translating gives CASSATASGGPYNEQFF.

The gene calls are TRBV15 and TRBJ2-7; D possibly matches TRBD1 or TRBD2 (5 bases each). The CDR3 consists of 14 residues. Deletions cut 5 bases from V and 7 bases from J, with 18 bases between. Germline assignment: CDR1 LNHNV and CDR2 YYDKDF (reference sequence). CDR3 amino acids: CATSQHGALREQYF. CDR3 DNA sequence: TGTGCCACCAGCCAACACGGGGCCTTACGAGAGCAGTACTTC. Full variable domain (remainder filled in from reference TRBV15 and TRBJ2-7): DAMVIQNPRYQVTQFGKPVTLSCSQTLNHNVMYWYQQKSSQAPKLLFHYYDKDFNNEADTPDNFQSRRPNTSFCFLDIRSPGLGDTAMYLCATSQHGALREQYFGPGTRLTVT.

The chain recombines TRBV27 with TRBJ1-5; D is unresolved. The CDR3 runs to 15 residues. The germline V gene has CDR1 MNHEY and CDR2 SMNVEV (reference sequence). Between the trimmed V and J ends, which lost 5 bases and 4 bases, there was a span of 15 bases. The CDR3, as DNA: TGTGCCAGCAGTCCCCGGCTACAGCCAAATCAGCCCCAGCATTTT. This gives the protein CASSPRLQPNQPQHF.